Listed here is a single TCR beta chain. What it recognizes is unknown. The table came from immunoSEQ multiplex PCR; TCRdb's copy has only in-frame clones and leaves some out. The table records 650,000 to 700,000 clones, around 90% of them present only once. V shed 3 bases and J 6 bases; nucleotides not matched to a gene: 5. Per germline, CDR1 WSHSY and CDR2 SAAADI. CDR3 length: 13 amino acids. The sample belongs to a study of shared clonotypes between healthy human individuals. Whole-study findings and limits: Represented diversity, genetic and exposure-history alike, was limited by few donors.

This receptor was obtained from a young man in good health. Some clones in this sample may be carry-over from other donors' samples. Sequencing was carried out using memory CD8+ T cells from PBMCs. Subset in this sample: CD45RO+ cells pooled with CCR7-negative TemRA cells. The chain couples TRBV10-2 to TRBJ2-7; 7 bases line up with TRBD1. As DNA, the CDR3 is TGCGCCAGCAGTGACCCGACAGGGCGCGAGCAGTACTTC. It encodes CASSDPTGREQYF.